This T cell receptor (beta chain) derives from a study of shared clonotypes between healthy human individuals. The CDR3 consists of 15 residues. The V gene lost 6 bases and the J gene lost 0 bases, with 12 bases spanning the gap. The germline CDR1 and CDR2 sequences are SNHLY and FYNNEI. This table comes from immunoSEQ multiplex PCR, and its TCRdb copy is limited to in-frame clones, with some not included. The data show around 2.5 million clones, with over 85% seen just once and around 0.37% held by the top ten. The material sequenced was naive CD4+ T cells from PBMCs. The subset here: CD45RA+ positively selected. V usage is TRBV2 and J usage is TRBJ2-1; D possibly uses TRBD1 or TRBD2 (5 bases each). The clonotype was recovered from a man in his late teens or twenties in good health. Some clones in this sample may be carry-over from other donors' samples. The CDR3 reads CASSAGAGSYNEQFF. In nucleotides, the CDR3 is TGTGCCAGCAGCGCCGGGGCTGGCTCCTACAATGAGCAGTTCTTC. Looking up the rest from reference TRBV2 and TRBJ2-1 gives the full variable domain: EPEVTQTPSHQVTQMGQEVILRCVPISNHLYFYWYRQILGQKVEFLVSFYNNEISEKSEIFDDQFSVERPDGSNFTLKIRSTKLEDSAMYFCASSAGAGSYNEQFFGPGTRLTVL.